This T cell receptor (beta chain) was sequenced during a study of T cells in Graves' hyperthyroidism and ophthalmopathy. Across the whole study: Before any treatment, at initial diagnosis, peripheral blood was collected. Study results and caveats: A 13 V-J model separated ophthalmopathy from stable hyperthyroidism.

The table lists this clonotype with a few counts. Its antigen is unknown. Regions amplified from RNA transcripts were the TCR beta CDR3 regions. The HTBI set primed first-round TCR CDR3 RT-PCR. TCRdb re-called the multiplex PCR reads through MiXCR, storing one row per CDR3 protein. Here the sample spans about half a million distinct CDR3 sequences, less than 20% being singletons. The CDR3 covers 14 residues. The germline V and J ends were trimmed by 4 bases and 0 bases, with 10 bases remaining between them. Per the germline V gene, CDR1 is LGHDT and CDR2 is YNNKEL (reference sequence). Ophthalmopathy cases scored 3 or more on the Clinical Activity Score and 4 or more on NOSPECS grade, with duration below 3 months.

The receptor was isolated from a man in his forties with Graves' ophthalmopathy. The gene calls are TRBV3-1 and TRBJ2-7; D perhaps matches TRBD1 (6 bases). Sequences were obtained from blood. CDR3 DNA: TGTGCCAGCAGCCTGCAGGGGCCCTCCTACGAGCAGTACTTC. Translating it yields CASSLQGPSYEQYF.